This entry lists 30 T cell receptor beta chains sequenced from one sample in a study of blood T cell repertoires in COVID-19. Libraries were prepared by immunoSEQ multiplex PCR; TCRdb keeps only in-frame clonotypes and omits some of them. Of about 40,000 clones in the sample, nearly 90% are singletons; the top ten hold approximately 2.3%. Sequencing input: peripheral blood. These receptors came from a human donor in a cohort sampled during active COVID-19.

The rearrangement uses TRBV6-5 and TRBJ1-1, with D hard to call. CDR1 and CDR2 from the germline V gene are MNHEY and SVGAGI. This CDR3 comprises 15 residues. V lost 0 bases, J lost 6 bases, and 14 bases lay in between. In DNA, the CDR3 is TGTGCCAGCAGTTACTCGAGTCGTGGAGGGCCTGAAGCTTTCTTT. This translates into CASSYSSRGGPEAFF.

The V gene is TRBV29-1, the J gene TRBJ2-1, with 14 bases fitting TRBD2. V was pared by 6 bases and J by 9 bases, with 7 bases of the junction left unmatched. Germline assignment: CDR1 SQVTM and CDR2 ANQGSEA. This CDR3 comprises 14 residues. For the CDR3, the DNA is TGCAGCGTGGCCGGGACTAGCGGGGGAAGTGAGCAGTTCTTC. The encoded protein is CSVAGTSGGSEQFF.

The gene calls are TRBV2 and TRBJ1-1, with D perhaps matching TRBD1 (6 bases). The V end was cut by 10 bases, the J end by 8 bases, with 17 bases between. CDR3 length equals 12 residues. The germline V gene encodes CDR1 SNHLY and CDR2 FYNNEI. The CDR3 coding sequence is TGTGCCAACCACAGGGACCTTGGGGAAGCTTTCTTT. Protein product: CANHRDLGEAFF.

J is TRBJ2-3 and V is TRBV6-4; maybe TRBD2 (6 bases). The CDR3 has 16 amino acids. The germline V gene has CDR1 MRHNA and CDR2 SNTAGT. V lost 5 bases and J lost 0, with 15 bases in between. In DNA form, the CDR3 reads TGTGCCAGCAGTAAAATGGCTAGCGCCAGCACAGATACGCAGTATTTT. It translates to CASSKMASASTDTQYF.

This chain links TRBV5-6 with TRBJ2-1; the match to TRBD2 covers 10 bases. Germline V gives CDR1 SGHDT, CDR2 YYEEEE. Losses at the gene ends were 2 bases for V and 5 bases for J; bases not matched to a gene: 4. The CDR3 is made up of 15 amino acids. CDR3 sequence reads: CASSLVAGGNNEQFF. The CDR3 DNA is TGTGCCAGCAGCTTAGTAGCGGGGGGAAACAATGAGCAGTTCTTC.

V usage is TRBV23-1 and J usage is TRBJ1-3; D remains unclear. TRBV23-1 is an ORF; its function is uncertain. The CDR3 has 15 amino acids. Trimming removed 10 bases from V and 0 bases from J, with 16 bases in between. CDR3 coding DNA: TGCGCCAACCCGGGATGGCTCAACTCTGGAAACACCATATATTTT. This encodes CANPGWLNSGNTIYF.

The chain is built from TRBV15 and TRBJ2-2, with D unresolved. The CDR3 runs to 14 residues. The germline V gene encodes CDR1 LNHNV and CDR2 YYDKDF (reference sequence). Trimming stripped 3 bases from V and 8 bases from J, with 13 bases between. The CDR3 is CATSSSDRAGELFF. The CDR3 bases are TGTGCCACCAGCAGTTCCGATAGAGCTGGGGAGCTGTTTTTT.

As DNA, the CDR3 is TGTGCCAGCAGCCATGCAGGGGGCTACGAGCAGTACTTC. Protein: CASSHAGGYEQYF. The J gene is TRBJ2-7, the V gene TRBV7-9, with 7 bases fitting TRBD1. The J segment lost 3 bases and the V segment lost 5 bases, leaving 4 bases of the junction unmatched. Germline-derived CDR1 and CDR2 are SEHNR and FQNEAQ (reference sequence). This CDR3 comprises 13 residues.

This sequence joins TRBV5-8 and TRBJ2-2, with 9 bases that match TRBD1. After removal of 0 bases from V and 4 bases from J, the junction contained 4 bases not matched to a gene. Germline CDR1 is SGHTS and CDR2 is YDEGEE. This CDR3 has 16 amino acids. The CDR3, as DNA: TGTGCCAGCAGCTTGGACAGGGGGCATGCCACCGGGGAGCTGTTTTTT. Its translation: CASSLDRGHATGELFF.

This chain joins TRBV25-1 and TRBJ2-7, with 8 bases that match TRBD2. The CDR3 runs 15 residues. Losses at the gene ends were 0 bases for V and 5 bases for J; bases not matched to a gene: 6. Germline assignment: CDR1 MGHDK and CDR2 SYGVNS. In DNA, the CDR3 is TGTGCCAGCAGTGAATATCGGGGGGGGGCAGACGAGCAGTACTTC. This sequence encodes CASSEYRGGADEQYF.

This clone turned up a few times. The rearrangement uses TRBV5-1 and TRBJ2-7, with TRBD2 as a possible D gene (7 bases). CDR1 and CDR2 (germline): SGHRS, YFSETQ. V was shortened by 0 bases and J by 2 bases, with 18 bases between the two germline ends. The CDR3 totals 17 residues. CDR3 region: CASSLGKGGARTYEQYF. CDR3 nucleotide sequence: TGCGCCAGCAGCTTGGGAAAAGGGGGGGCACGGACCTACGAGCAGTACTTC.

This clone came up once. V is TRBV7-9 and J is TRBJ1-1; D is possibly TRBD1 (6 bases). Germline V lookup: CDR1 SEHNR, CDR2 FQNEAQ (reference sequence). This CDR3 region has 13 residues. V shed 5 bases and J shed 5 bases, with 12 bases lying between them. CDR3 bases: TGTGCCAGCAGCGCACAAGGACAGACTGAAGCTTTCTTT. Translation gives CASSAQGQTEAFF.

The chain is built from TRBV12-3 or TRBV12-4 and TRBJ1-5, with D perhaps matching TRBD1 (6 bases). CDR3 length: 12 residues. The germline V and J ends were trimmed by 5 bases and 9 bases, with 11 bases remaining between them. The CDR3 sequence: CASSNRAWPQHF. In nucleotides, the CDR3 is TGTGCCAGCAGTAACAGGGCTTGGCCCCAGCATTTT.

The V and J genes are TRBV7-2 and TRBJ1-4; TRBD1 aligns across 7 bases. CDR1 is SGHTA, CDR2 FQGNSA, per germline. The CDR3 covers 14 residues. Trimming removed 7 bases from V and 0 bases from J; junction bases left unmatched: 2. The chain's CDR3 is CASTRGTTNEKLFF. The CDR3 bases are TGTGCCAGCACCAGGGGGACAACTAATGAAAAACTGTTTTTT.

The V gene is TRBV5-1, the J gene TRBJ1-4, with TRBD1 matching 10 bases. J gave up 2 bases and V 4 bases, and 2 bases lay outside the gene matches. Germline CDR1 is SGHRS and CDR2 is YFSETQ. The CDR3 contains 15 residues. DNA for the CDR3: TGCGCCAGCAGCGGGGGACAGGGGACTAATGAAAAACTGTTTTTT. Residues: CASSGGQGTNEKLFF. The whole variable domain, remainder taken from reference TRBV5-1 and TRBJ1-4, is KAGVTQTPRYLIKTRGQQVTLSCSPISGHRSVSWYQQTPGQGLQFLFEYFSETQRNKGNFPGRFSGRQFSNSRSEMNVSTLELGDSALYLCASSGGQGTNEKLFFGSGTQLSVL.

This chain connects TRBV25-1 to TRBJ1-4, with D perhaps matching TRBD1 (5 bases). Trimming shortened V by 1 base and J by 14 bases, and 14 bases separated the two germline ends. Germline CDR1 and CDR2: MGHDK and SYGVNS. This CDR3 region has 13 residues. CDR3 sequence reads: CASSEFRLGGLFF. The CDR3 region has the DNA TGTGCCAGCAGTGAATTCAGGCTCGGGGGTCTGTTTTTT. Using reference TRBV25-1 and TRBJ1-4 for the parts outside the CDR3, the full variable domain is EADIYQTPRYLVIGTGKKITLECSQTMGHDKMYWYQQDPGMELHLIHYSYGVNSTEKGDLSSESTVSRIRTEHFPLTLESARPSHTSQYLCASSEFRLGGLFFGSGTQLSVL.

This clone was picked up one time. The rearrangement joins TRBV6-1 to TRBJ2-3; 7 nucleotides match TRBD1. The J segment lost 1 base and the V segment lost 0 bases, leaving 7 bases of the junction unmatched. This CDR3 has 17 amino acids. Germline-derived CDR1 and CDR2 are MNHNS and SASEGT. The CDR3 is CASSEAGTAFGTDTQYF. The CDR3 DNA reads as TGTGCCAGCAGTGAAGCCGGGACAGCGTTCGGCACAGATACGCAGTATTTT.

This clone was found once. CDR3 sequence reads: CASSFGSGYNSPLHF. In DNA form, the CDR3 reads TGTGCCAGCAGTTTTGGGTCAGGGTATAATTCACCCCTCCACTTT. This chain uses TRBV27 with TRBJ1-6; tentatively, D is TRBD1 (5 bases). This CDR3 has 15 residues. Germline loops: CDR1 MNHEY, CDR2 SMNVEV (reference sequence). Deletions cut 3 bases from V and 4 bases from J, with 10 bases between.

This chain joins TRBV5-6 and TRBJ1-2; 7 nucleotides align to TRBD1. V was pared by 0 bases and J by 5 bases, with 4 bases of the junction left unmatched. Germline V gene data show CDR1 as SGHDT and CDR2 as YYEEEE. The CDR3 totals 14 residues. The CDR3 protein is CASSLGGQRYGYTF. CDR3 DNA: TGTGCCAGCAGCTTGGGGGGACAGAGGTATGGCTACACCTTC.

V gene TRBV29-1 combines with J gene TRBJ2-1, with D tentatively TRBD2 (6 bases). The V and J ends lost 1 base and 0 bases respectively, with 10 bases between them. CDR3 length: 15 residues. Germline loops: CDR1 SQVTM, CDR2 ANQGSEA. CDR3 coding DNA: TGCAGCGTTGAAGGGGGGGTGAGCTCCTACAATGAGCAGTTCTTC. Translated: CSVEGGVSSYNEQFF.

CDR3 sequence reads: CASSQQTPILAGATSTDTQYF. The CDR3 DNA sequence: TGCGCCAGCAGCCAACAAACCCCCATACTAGCGGGGGCCACAAGCACAGATACGCAGTATTTT. This sequence joins TRBV4-1 and TRBJ2-3, with 11 positions matching TRBD2. Germline trimming cut 2 bases from V and 0 bases from J; bases unmatched to any gene: 16. The CDR3 totals 21 residues. CDR1 MGHRA and CDR2 YSYEKL come from the germline V gene.

The genes are TRBV12-3 or TRBV12-4 and TRBJ2-5; 11 nucleotides match TRBD1. The V gene end was trimmed by 5 bases and the J gene end by 9 bases; junction bases not matched to a gene: 5. The CDR3 loop spans 13 amino acids. The CDR3 is CASSTGQGVAQYF. The CDR3 DNA reads as TGTGCCAGCAGTACGGGACAGGGGGTGGCCCAGTACTTC.

The chain joins TRBV5-4 to TRBJ2-1; 8 bases are a match to TRBD2. The V segment lost 4 bases and the J segment 1 base; nucleotides outside the gene matches: 7. CDR3 length: 16 amino acids. CDR1 and CDR2 from the germline V gene are SGHNT and YYREEE (reference sequence). For the CDR3, the DNA is TGTGCCAGCAGCCCCGGGGGGGCCGGGTCCTACAATGAGCAGTTCTTC. This encodes CASSPGGAGSYNEQFF. The variable domain in full, completed from reference TRBV5-4 and TRBJ2-1, reads ETGVTQSPTHLIKTRGQQVTLRCSSQSGHNTVSWYQQALGQGPQFIFQYYREEENGRGNFPPRFSGLQFPNYSSELNVNALELDDSALYLCASSPGGAGSYNEQFFGPGTRLTVL.

V is TRBV18 and J is TRBJ2-3, with 10 nucleotides matching TRBD1. Germline V gene lookup returns CDR1 KGHSH and CDR2 LQKENI. The CDR3 runs 14 residues. Germline trimming cut 5 bases from V and 3 bases from J; bases unmatched to any gene: 2. This CDR3 reads CASSGTGVTDTQYF. For the CDR3, the DNA is TGTGCCAGCTCAGGGACAGGGGTAACAGATACGCAGTATTTT.

The genes are TRBV2 and TRBJ2-1; possibly TRBD1 for D (6 bases). This CDR3 has 13 amino acids. Germline values: CDR1 SNHLY, CDR2 FYNNEI. V lost 8 bases, J lost 6 bases, and 14 bases lay in between. The CDR3 DNA reads as TGTGCCAGCCAAACAGGGTGGGGCAATGAGCAGTTCTTC. Amino acid sequence: CASQTGWGNEQFF.

V usage is TRBV6-5 and J usage is TRBJ2-2; possible D gene TRBD1, 5 bases. Germline CDR1 reads MNHEY; CDR2 reads SVGAGI. The CDR3 covers 16 residues. Trimming removed 0 bases at V and 2 bases at J, with 10 bases between. Written as DNA, the CDR3 is TGTGCCAGCAGTTACTCCATGGGGCCCAACACCGGGGAGCTGTTTTTT. This encodes CASSYSMGPNTGELFF.

The rearrangement joins TRBV10-2 to TRBJ1-6; D gene ambiguous. Germline assignment: CDR1 WSHSY and CDR2 SAAADI. The length of the CDR3 is 15 residues. With 4 bases removed from V and 0 bases from J, the gap between germline ends came to 7 bases. CDR3 residues: CASSVGSSYNSPLHF. The CDR3 nucleotides read TGCGCCAGCAGTGTCGGGAGCTCCTATAATTCACCCCTCCACTTT.

The chain employs TRBV5-1 and TRBJ2-7; 9 nucleotides align to TRBD1. Germline V lookup: CDR1 SGHRS, CDR2 YFSETQ. The CDR3 runs 15 residues. J gave up 6 bases and V 2 bases, and 9 bases lay outside the gene matches. CDR3 residues: CASSLSPGQGAEQYF. CDR3 sequence (DNA): TGCGCCAGCAGCTTATCGCCGGGACAGGGAGCCGAGCAGTACTTC.

This rearrangement joins TRBV7-3 to TRBJ1-2, with 7 nucleotides matching TRBD1. V lost 5 bases, J lost 5 bases, and 8 bases stayed unmatched. This CDR3 spans 14 amino acids. Per germline, CDR1 SGHTA and CDR2 FQGTGA. The CDR3: CASSPHDRDYGYTF. The CDR3 DNA is TGTGCCAGCAGCCCTCACGACAGGGATTATGGCTACACCTTC. The full variable domain, in which reference TRBV7-3 and TRBJ1-2 provide the parts outside the CDR3, is GAGVSQTPSNKVTEKGKYVELRCDPISGHTALYWYRQSLGQGPEFLIYFQGTGAADDSGLPNDRFFAVRPEGSVSTLKIQRTERGDSAVYLCASSPHDRDYGYTFGSGTRLTVV.

The rearrangement joins TRBV7-8 to TRBJ1-2; tentative D call: TRBD1 (5 bases). The germline V and J ends were trimmed by 5 bases and 4 bases, with 17 bases remaining between them. The germline CDR1 and CDR2 sequences are SGHVS and FQNEAQ. The CDR3 totals 15 residues. The DNA for the CDR3 is TGTGCCAGCAGCCCACGATGGCAGGGACTCTATGGCTACACCTTC. It translates to CASSPRWQGLYGYTF.